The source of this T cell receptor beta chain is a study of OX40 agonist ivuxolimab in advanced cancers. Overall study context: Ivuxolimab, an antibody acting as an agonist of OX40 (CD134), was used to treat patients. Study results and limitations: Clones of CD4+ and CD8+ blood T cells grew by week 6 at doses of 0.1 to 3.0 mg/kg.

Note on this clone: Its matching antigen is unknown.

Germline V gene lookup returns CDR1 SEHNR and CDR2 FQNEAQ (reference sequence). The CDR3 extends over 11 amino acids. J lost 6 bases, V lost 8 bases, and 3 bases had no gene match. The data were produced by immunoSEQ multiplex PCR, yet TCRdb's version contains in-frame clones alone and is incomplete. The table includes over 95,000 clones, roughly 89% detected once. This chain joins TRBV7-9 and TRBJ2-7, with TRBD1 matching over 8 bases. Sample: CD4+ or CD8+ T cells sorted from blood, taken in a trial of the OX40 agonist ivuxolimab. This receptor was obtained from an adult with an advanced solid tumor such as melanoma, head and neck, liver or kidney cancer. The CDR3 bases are TGTGCCAGCCGGCAGGGGGCCGAGCAGTACTTC. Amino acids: CASRQGAEQYF.